The sequence of this T cell receptor (beta chain) was determined in a study of regulatory T cells in long-lasting Graves disease. J was trimmed by 7 bases and V by 7 bases; bases with no gene match: 7. Germline V CDR1 and CDR2: DFQATT, SNEGSKA (reference sequence). The CDR3 is 14 amino acids. Many counts were recorded for this clonotype. Assembly of TCR beta libraries relied on iRepertoire HTBI primers together with Arm-PCR of CDR3 regions. In TCRdb, the multiplex PCR reads were re-called with MiXCR into one record per CDR3 protein. The sample contains about 620,000 distinct CDR3 sequences, less than 20% of which appear only once. Regarding time point: newly diagnosed GD, antithyroid drugs for less than 3 months. PBMC RNA served as the TCR library source. The same data also went into a second study, on T cells in Graves' hyperthyroidism and ophthalmopathy.

The sequence came from a woman aged 25 to 39 with Graves disease. The sample consisted of peripheral blood mononuclear cells (PBMCs), taken at new diagnosis, from a patient treated with antithyroid drugs. This chain joins TRBV20-1 and TRBJ2-2; 12 bases agree with TRBD1. The CDR3 loop reads CSVPGQGAIGELFF. The CDR3 DNA sequence: TGCAGTGTTCCGGGACAGGGGGCGATCGGGGAGCTGTTTTTT.